This TCR beta chain was profiled in a study of T cell responses to AZD1222 COVID-19 vaccine. Study findings and constraints: Spike-wide vaccine-associated CD4 TCRs dominated at 160-218 and 743-854.

Sequencing used immunoSEQ multiplex PCR; TCRdb keeps in-frame clones, though not all of them. The table lists 95,000 to 100,000 clones, around 87% of them singletons. As for this clone: Its antigen remains unidentified.

Per the germline V gene, CDR1 is SGHTA and CDR2 is FQGNSA. The CDR3 is 14 amino acids. Trimming took off 0 bases at V and 5 bases at J, with 7 bases between the two ends. Whether given at about 4 or about 12 weeks, second doses were pooled. The sequence was collected from an adult who received the AZD1222 COVID-19 vaccine. Sequenced here: peripheral blood, sampled 28 days after the second AZD1222 dose. The chain joins TRBV7-2 to TRBJ1-4; maybe TRBD1 (6 bases). CDR3 DNA sequence: TGTGCCAGCAGCTTAGCAGGGGGGAATGAAAAACTGTTTTTT. Amino acid sequence: CASSLAGGNEKLFF.